The clone carrying this T cell receptor (beta chain) was observed a single time. This CDR3 has 15 amino acids. V trimming: 4 bases; J trimming: 7 bases; junction bases outside the gene matches: 8. Per the germline V gene, CDR1 is SNHLY and CDR2 is FYNNEI. This entry belongs to a study of blood T cell repertoires in COVID-19. Study-wide background: In each case, the material was cDNA or gDNA derived from T cells, B-cell-depleted T cells, or PBMCs.

TCRdb's table, derived via immunoSEQ multiplex PCR, lists solely in-frame clones and lacks some. The sample shows fewer than 130,000 clones, approximately 90% of them seen only once. Source material: peripheral blood. The chain recombines TRBV2 with TRBJ2-1; 9 bases are shared with TRBD1. The clonotype comes from a human donor in a cohort sampled during active COVID-19. The CDR3 nucleotides read TGTGCCAGCAGTGGTGGACAGGGGAGTGCAAATGAGCAGTTCTTC. Translating it yields CASSGGQGSANEQFF.